Sequencing of this TCR beta chain was carried out in a study of CD8 T cells in ankylosing spondylitis (dated 2017 in TCRdb). Turning to the overall study: To find TCR variants linked to disease, the study profiled T cell receptor beta repertoires in ankylosing spondylitis patients and healthy donors. In total, the full study cohort was made up of some 100 healthy donors and about two dozen ankylosing spondylitis patients. Peripheral blood was sampled, and synovial fluid was also collected from ankylosing spondylitis patients.

Notes on this clonotype: This clone's antigen is unknown. Per-nucleotide qualities are absent, and no much larger clonotype sits a single base away.

The junction shows trimming of 0 bases on V and 2 bases on J, plus 9 bases between the germline ends. CDR1 and CDR2, per the germline V gene, are SGHRS and YFSETQ. CDR3 length: 14 amino acids, cysteine to phenylalanine. Only CDR3 DNA is held: 42 bases, read in frame from base 1. Sequencer: Illumina HiSeq 2500. Quantitative 5'-RACE with molecular barcodes was used to prepare TCR beta libraries. Per the original workflow: Disease-linked TCR variants were identified with a new computational method built on a probabilistic model of VDJ rearrangement. TCRdb reprocessed the public reads (quality trimming at Q25 with fastp, clone calling with MiXCR) and kept in-frame beta chains. Entries that share a CDR3 protein sequence are merged under the most common genes and DNA. It is TCRdb's table, rather than the study itself, that gives the V and J calls and clone size. Recorded for this sample are tens of thousands of distinct CDR3 sequences; 27% of them occurred a single time. Clones ranked in the top ten supply less than 60% of the sample.

What the authors observed across the whole study: In peripheral blood, the disease-linked clones were found at relatively low frequencies and had a CD8+ phenotype. A TCR beta motif of eight highly homologous amino acid variants appeared characteristic of blood from ankylosing spondylitis patients. According to the report, matched synovial fluid samples from ankylosing spondylitis patients were significantly enriched for the disease-linked clones. Some of the motif variants had been reported before in the synovial fluid and blood of reactive arthritis patients, a finding that suggests common disease-initiation mechanisms.

The source material was blood, either unsorted or a sorted T cell fraction (not recorded which). Recombination joined TRBV5-1 with TRBJ2-7, with no reliable assignment of the D segment. The receptor was derived from a male donor with ankylosing spondylitis or in good health (not recorded which). The nucleotide sequence reads TGCGCCAGCAGCTTGGACCTGGAACCCTACGAGCAGTACTTC. Translated, this is CASSLDLEPYEQYF.